Each of the 20 T cell receptor beta chains below was sequenced from the same sample in a study of T cells after yellow fever vaccination. TCRdb redid the calling of the 5' RACE reads with MiXCR, one entry per CDR3 protein. The sample lists about 22,000 distinct CDR3 sequences, roughly 5.5% occurring once. Material: PBMCs, either bulk or a sorted T-cell subset (CD4+, CD8+, memory, or dextramer-sorted; not recorded which), obtained 35 to 50 days after the first yellow fever vaccination. The receptors shown here come from a man between 18 and 35 years old who received the YFV17D yellow fever vaccine.

This clonotype was detected ten times or more. This chain links TRBV7-9 with TRBJ1-1; D gene ambiguous. Germline V gene sequence: CDR1 SEHNR, CDR2 FQNEAQ (reference sequence). The CDR3 consists of 16 residues. V was pared by 5 bases and J by 2 bases, with 18 bases between. CDR3 in DNA: TGTGCCAGCAGCCATAGAATAAGGACGGTTAACACTGAAGCTTTCTTT. Translating gives CASSHRIRTVNTEAFF.

This clonotype appeared many times. This chain connects TRBV2 to TRBJ1-2; D remains unclear. Looked up from germline, CDR1 is SNHLY and CDR2 is FYNNEI. The CDR3 is 15 residues long. Between the trimmed V and J ends, which lost 1 base and 8 bases, there was a span of 17 bases. In nucleotides, the CDR3 is TGTGCCAGCAGTGAAGGGGATCCCTTCTATGGAGGCTACACCTTC. It encodes CASSEGDPFYGGYTF.

This clonotype was observed many times. The chain recombines TRBV5-6 with TRBJ2-5; weak D call: TRBD2 (6 bases). The CDR3 is 11 residues long. Per germline, CDR1 SGHDT and CDR2 YYEEEE. Trimming took off 4 bases at V and 5 bases at J, with 6 bases between the two ends. DNA of the CDR3: TGTGCCAGCAGCGGGGGGGAGACCCAGTACTTC. Translation: CASSGGETQYF.

In this sample, this clonotype turned up many times. The chain is built from TRBV20-1 and TRBJ2-1, with D tentatively TRBD2 (6 bases). Germline V lookup: CDR1 DFQATT, CDR2 SNEGSKA (reference sequence). This CDR3 comprises 16 residues. The V and J ends lost 2 bases and 3 bases respectively, with 17 bases between them. The CDR3 spells CSARTLSSADYNEQFF. In DNA, the CDR3 is TGCAGTGCTAGAACCCTCTCTAGCGCTGACTACAATGAGCAGTTCTTC.

The chain links TRBV20-1 to TRBJ2-5; D may be TRBD1 or TRBD2 (5 bases each). Germline loops: CDR1 DFQATT, CDR2 SNEGSKA (reference sequence). V was cut by 4 bases and J by 4 bases, with 10 bases left in between. The CDR3 runs to 12 residues. CDR3 nucleotide sequence: TGCAGTGCTACAGAGGGGCTAGAGACCCAGTACTTC. It is translated as CSATEGLETQYF.

This clonotype was recorded at least ten times. CDR3 coding DNA: TGCAGTGCTCCCCACAGGGTGCGATGGGTGATAGATACGCAGTATTTT. It specifies CSAPHRVRWVIDTQYF. This rearrangement joins TRBV20-1 to TRBJ2-3; tentative D call: TRBD1 (6 bases). The CDR3 is made up of 16 amino acids. V gave up 5 bases and J gave up 5 bases, with 23 bases separating them. Germline loops: CDR1 DFQATT, CDR2 SNEGSKA (reference sequence).

This clonotype was counted many times. The V and J genes are TRBV7-8 and TRBJ2-3; maybe TRBD2 (7 bases). V was pared by 3 bases and J by 4 bases, with 11 bases between. CDR1 SGHVS and CDR2 FQNEAQ come from the germline V gene. The CDR3 length is 14 residues. The CDR3: CASSLGGAPDTQYF. The CDR3 nucleotides read TGTGCCAGCAGCTTGGGGGGGGCCCCAGATACGCAGTATTTT.

Ten or more counts support this clonotype. The chain employs TRBV6-1 and TRBJ2-3; 8 bases map to TRBD1. The germline V gene has CDR1 MNHNS and CDR2 SASEGT. V lost 2 bases, J lost 2 bases, and 6 bases stayed unmatched. This CDR3 has 16 amino acids. The CDR3, as DNA: TGTGCCAGCAGTGAAAGGAAGGACAGGGTCACAGATACGCAGTATTTT. It is translated as CASSERKDRVTDTQYF.

The V call is TRBV5-6, the J call TRBJ2-2; D might be TRBD2 (6 bases). This CDR3 is built from 14 residues. The germline V and J ends were trimmed by 6 bases and 3 bases, with 12 bases remaining between them. Germline-derived CDR1 and CDR2 are SGHDT and YYEEEE. The CDR3 sequence: CASNLGLHTGELFF. The DNA of the CDR3 is TGTGCCAGCAACCTGGGACTGCACACCGGGGAGCTGTTTTTT.

This clonotype has a count of ten or more. V and J are TRBV12-3 or TRBV12-4 and TRBJ1-1; 8 nucleotides agree with TRBD1. This CDR3 comprises 15 residues. J was trimmed by 4 bases and V by 4 bases; bases with no gene match: 8. The CDR3 sequence: CASSSTGVWGTEAFF. The CDR3 nucleotides read TGTGCCAGCAGTTCGACAGGGGTTTGGGGCACTGAAGCTTTCTTT.

This clonotype was seen at least ten times. This rearrangement joins TRBV5-1 to TRBJ2-7; 7 positions agree with TRBD1. CDR3 size: 14 residues. V shed 0 bases, J shed 2 bases, and the junction held 2 bases outside the gene matches. CDR1 is SGHRS, CDR2 YFSETQ, per germline. In DNA, the CDR3 is TGCGCCAGCAGCTTGGAGGGGGCGACCTACGAGCAGTACTTC. Translation: CASSLEGATYEQYF.

This clonotype is judged medium-sized. The chain employs TRBV7-2 and TRBJ1-4; D is unclear. V was clipped by 5 bases and J by 4 bases, with 8 bases between them. Germline V gives CDR1 SGHTA, CDR2 FQGNSA. The CDR3 consists of 13 residues. The CDR3 DNA is TGTGCCAGCAGCCTACAGATTAATGAAAAACTGTTTTTT. This encodes CASSLQINEKLFF.

At least ten counts were recorded for this clonotype. The V and J genes are TRBV18 and TRBJ2-2, with D perhaps being TRBD1 or TRBD2 (5 bases each). The germline V and J ends were trimmed by 4 bases and 2 bases, with 11 bases remaining between them. The CDR3 consists of 15 residues. The V gene's germline CDR1 is KGHSH and CDR2 LQKENI. CDR3 DNA: TGTGCCAGCTCACTCCGGGACGCCAACACCGGGGAGCTGTTTTTT. Amino acids: CASSLRDANTGELFF.

This clonotype was counted many times. The chain uses TRBV18 and TRBJ1-6; unclear D gene. Germline V gives CDR1 KGHSH, CDR2 LQKENI. The CDR3 covers 15 residues. Between the trimmed V and J ends, which lost 3 bases and 0 bases, there was a span of 6 bases. CDR3 residues: CASSPKSSYNSPLHF. CDR3 coding DNA: TGTGCCAGCTCACCGAAGAGCTCCTATAATTCACCCCTCCACTTT.

This sequence joins TRBV5-1 and TRBJ2-1; D is tentatively TRBD1 or TRBD2 (5 bases each). Germline values: CDR1 SGHRS, CDR2 YFSETQ. The CDR3 runs 16 residues. The V end lost 3 bases, the J end lost 6 bases, and 19 bases lay between the germline ends. In DNA form, the CDR3 reads TGCGCCAGCAGCTCCTACGGGACGGAGAGTGGCAATGAGCAGTTCTTC. Protein product: CASSSYGTESGNEQFF.

At least ten counts were recorded for this clonotype. This chain joins TRBV9 and TRBJ2-1; 8 bases line up with TRBD2. CDR1 SGDLS and CDR2 YYNGEE come from the germline V gene. Unmatched junction bases numbered 10, after V lost 4 bases and J lost 7 bases. There are 15 residues in the CDR3. CDR3 amino acids: CASSPLGLEGNEQFF. CDR3 coding DNA: TGTGCCAGCAGCCCCTTGGGACTAGAAGGAAATGAGCAGTTCTTC. Drawing the rest from reference TRBV9 and TRBJ2-1, the complete variable domain is DSGVTQTPKHLITATGQRVTLRCSPRSGDLSVYWYQQSLDQGLQFLIQYYNGEERAKGNILERFSAQQFPDLHSELNLSSLELGDSALYFCASSPLGLEGNEQFFGPGTRLTVL.

Sample share makes this clonotype medium-sized. The rearrangement uses TRBV5-1 and TRBJ2-3; D possibly matches TRBD1 or TRBD2 (6 bases each). CDR3 size: 15 residues. V lost 1 base and J lost 5, with 14 bases in between. CDR1 and CDR2 from the germline V gene are SGHRS and YFSETQ. The CDR3 DNA follows: TGCGCCAGCAGCTTGATGGGGGGCCGGGGAGATACGCAGTATTTT. Its protein product is CASSLMGGRGDTQYF. Full variable domain (missing parts from reference TRBV5-1 and TRBJ2-3): KAGVTQTPRYLIKTRGQQVTLSCSPISGHRSVSWYQQTPGQGLQFLFEYFSETQRNKGNFPGRFSGRQFSNSRSEMNVSTLELGDSALYLCASSLMGGRGDTQYFGPGTRLTVL.

This clonotype came up many times. This chain connects TRBV4-1 to TRBJ1-6, with D tentatively TRBD1 (6 bases). Trimming shortened V by 0 bases and J by 19 bases, and 16 bases separated the two germline ends. Looked up from germline, CDR1 is MGHRA and CDR2 is YSYEKL. The length of the CDR3 is 13 residues. In nucleotides, the CDR3 is TGCGCCAGCAGCCAAGACCCAACAGGGCCCGGGCACTTT. It codes for CASSQDPTGPGHF.

Ten or more counts support this clonotype. The gene calls are TRBV6-6 and TRBJ1-1; 9 nucleotides match TRBD1. Germline trimming cut 6 bases from V and 0 bases from J; bases unmatched to any gene: 5. CDR3 length: 15 residues. Per germline, CDR1 MNHNY and CDR2 SVGAGI (reference sequence). Written as DNA, the CDR3 is TGTGCCAGCAGCCATCGGGACAGGGTGAACACTGAAGCTTTCTTT. As protein: CASSHRDRVNTEAFF.

This clonotype came up many times. The chain combines TRBV7-8 with TRBJ1-5; no definite D call. Trimming removed 2 bases at V and 5 bases at J, with 10 bases between. CDR3 length: 14 amino acids. Germline V lookup: CDR1 SGHVS, CDR2 FQNEAQ. The CDR3 reads CASSLRRVDQPQHF. The DNA of the CDR3 is TGTGCCAGCAGCTTAAGGAGGGTGGATCAGCCCCAGCATTTT.